Following are 12 T cell receptor beta chains from one sample sequenced in a study of cytomegalovirus exposure and HLA in healthy donors. PCR used 60 Vbeta primers and 13 Jbeta primers. Repertoires were generated with immunoSEQ multiplex PCR, while TCRdb's copy carries only in-frame clones and drops some. The table includes approximately 160,000 clones, about 84% detected once. Sequenced material: PBMCs. The source of these receptors is a man between 45 and 60 years old in good health and CMV-seropositive.

The chain has TRBV7-9 and TRBJ2-3; 8 bases match TRBD2. Losses at the gene ends were 5 bases for V and 3 bases for J; bases not matched to a gene: 10. CDR1 and CDR2 from the germline V gene are SEHNR and FQNEAQ (reference sequence). This CDR3 contains 16 residues. The chain's CDR3 is CASSPGAGAGTDTQYF. For the CDR3, the DNA is TGTGCCAGCAGCCCCGGAGCGGGAGCTGGGACAGATACGCAGTATTTT.

V and J are TRBV7-8 and TRBJ2-1; tentative D call: TRBD2 (6 bases). This CDR3 is 13 amino acids long. V lost 8 bases to trimming and J lost 4 bases, with 12 bases between them. Germline V gene sequence: CDR1 SGHVS, CDR2 FQNEAQ. The CDR3 protein is CASVAEIYNEQFF. The CDR3 nucleotides read TGTGCCAGCGTAGCGGAGATTTACAATGAGCAGTTCTTC.

The CDR3 loop is CASSPIGVQGFSEAFF. The DNA of the CDR3 is TGTGCCAGCTCACCGATAGGCGTACAGGGTTTTTCTGAAGCTTTCTTT. V usage is TRBV18 and J usage is TRBJ1-1; maybe TRBD1 (6 bases). Trimming took 3 bases from V and 6 from J, leaving 20 bases between them. This CDR3 is 16 amino acids long. The V gene's germline CDR1 is KGHSH and CDR2 LQKENI.

This sequence joins TRBV28 and TRBJ2-7, with TRBD2 matching over 7 bases. V shed 2 bases and J 2 bases; nucleotides not matched to a gene: 6. The CDR3 contains 15 residues. From germline, CDR1 is MDHEN and CDR2 SYDVKM. The CDR3 coding sequence is TGTGCCAGCAGTTTAGCCACGGGGGGACCCTACGAGCAGTACTTC. Translating it yields CASSLATGGPYEQYF.

This chain uses TRBV30 with TRBJ1-1; the D is unclear. The CDR3 covers 15 residues. Per germline, CDR1 GTSNPN and CDR2 SVGIG (reference sequence). Trimming left V 2 bases short and J 1 base short, with 14 bases between. The CDR3 sequence: CAWSLSTDWNTEAFF. CDR3 DNA: TGTGCCTGGAGTCTATCAACCGACTGGAACACTGAAGCTTTCTTT.

J is TRBJ2-2 and V is TRBV9; a possible D gene is TRBD2 (6 bases). Germline values: CDR1 SGDLS, CDR2 YYNGEE. Deletions cut 3 bases from V and 2 bases from J, with 8 bases between. The CDR3 spans 14 residues. The chain's CDR3 is CASSEGLNTGELFF. Written as DNA, the CDR3 is TGTGCCAGCAGCGAGGGACTTAACACCGGGGAGCTGTTTTTT.

J is TRBJ1-2 and V is TRBV5-6, with 9 bases fitting TRBD1. The CDR3 totals 15 residues. V was pared by 6 bases and J by 2 bases, with 8 bases of the junction left unmatched. The germline gives CDR1 SGHDT, CDR2 YYEEEE. The DNA of the CDR3 is TGTGCCAGCACCGTCTCCGGGACAGGGAACTATGGCTACACCTTC. It encodes CASTVSGTGNYGYTF.

The CDR3 region has the DNA TGTGCCAGCAGCGGTAGCGGGAGCGAGCAGTTCTTC. It yields the protein CASSGSGSEQFF. V gene TRBV9 combines with J gene TRBJ2-1; TRBD2 aligns across 9 bases. CDR1 is SGDLS, CDR2 YYNGEE, per germline. CDR3 length equals 12 residues. V lost 3 bases and J lost 10; bases outside the gene matches: 2.

This clone appeared once. This chain links TRBV2 with TRBJ2-2; 8 nucleotides line up with TRBD2. The CDR3 sequence is 16 residues long. The germline V gene encodes CDR1 SNHLY and CDR2 FYNNEI. With 1 base clipped from V and 7 bases from J, the junction kept 8 bases outside the gene matches. This chain's CDR3 is CASSEESGSNGGELFF. CDR3 nucleotide sequence: TGTGCCAGCAGTGAAGAAAGCGGGAGTAACGGCGGGGAGCTGTTTTTT.

V is TRBV5-4 and J is TRBJ2-2; 14 bases fit TRBD2. This CDR3 comprises 18 residues. Per the germline V gene, CDR1 is SGHNT and CDR2 is YYREEE (reference sequence). V shed 5 bases, J shed 0 bases, and the junction held 6 bases outside the gene matches. CDR3 DNA sequence: TGTGCCAGCAGAGCCGGACTAGCGGGAGGACCGAACACCGGGGAGCTGTTTTTT. Encoded protein: CASRAGLAGGPNTGELFF.

The rearrangement links TRBV11-2 to TRBJ2-7; weak D call: TRBD2 (5 bases). The CDR3 consists of 15 residues. V lost 0 bases to trimming and J lost 3 bases, with 12 bases between them. The germline V gene has CDR1 SGHAT and CDR2 FQNNGV. CDR3 sequence: CASSLDLAPYYEQYF. DNA for the CDR3: TGTGCCAGCAGCTTAGATCTAGCACCCTACTACGAGCAGTACTTC.

This rearrangement joins TRBV11-2 to TRBJ1-1; D gene ambiguous. This CDR3 has 14 residues. Germline loops: CDR1 SGHAT, CDR2 FQNNGV. Trimming took 1 base from V and 4 from J, leaving 10 bases between them. The DNA for the CDR3 is TGTGCCAGCAGCTTAGTTGCCGGGGTCACTGAAGCTTTCTTT. This encodes CASSLVAGVTEAFF. Combining the CDR3 with reference TRBV11-2 and TRBJ1-1 gives the whole variable domain EAGVAQSPRYKIIEKRQSVAFWCNPISGHATLYWYQQILGQGPKLLIQFQNNGVVDDSQLPKDRFSAERLKGVDSTLKIQPAKLEDSAVYLCASSLVAGVTEAFFGQGTRLTVV.